This entry lists 14 T cell receptor beta chains sequenced from one sample in a study of blood T cell repertoires in COVID-19. Using immunoSEQ multiplex PCR, the repertoire was profiled, and TCRdb retains in-frame clones only, with some absent. This repertoire shows about 66,000 clones, approximately 89% found once; its top ten account for 5.5% to 7%. Sequencing was performed on peripheral blood. The receptors originated from a woman in her seventies with acute or convalescent COVID-19.

V is TRBV2 and J is TRBJ1-4; D gene ambiguous. The length of the CDR3 is 18 residues. The V end lost 4 bases, the J end lost 4 bases, and 22 bases lay between the germline ends. The germline V gene has CDR1 SNHLY and CDR2 FYNNEI. CDR3 sequence: CASSVSGNNALGNEKLFF. The CDR3, as DNA: TGTGCCAGCAGTGTATCGGGGAACAACGCCCTCGGTAATGAAAAACTGTTTTTT.

The V call is TRBV9, the J call TRBJ2-7, with 13 bases fitting TRBD2. There are 17 residues in the CDR3. Trimming took 0 bases from V and 3 from J; bases not matched to a gene: 6. Germline CDR1 and CDR2: SGDLS and YYNGEE. The CDR3: CASSVVDGTSGIYEQYF. CDR3 DNA: TGTGCCAGCAGCGTAGTGGACGGGACTAGCGGGATCTACGAGCAGTACTTC.

This chain joins TRBV28 and TRBJ2-1; 11 bases align to TRBD2. Germline V CDR1 and CDR2: MDHEN, SYDVKM. The V and J ends lost 2 bases and 3 bases, in that order; junction bases with no gene match: 6. This CDR3 has 17 residues. This CDR3 is CASSLRRTSGFYNEQFF. The CDR3 DNA reads as TGTGCCAGCAGTTTACGCCGGACTAGCGGGTTCTACAATGAGCAGTTCTTC.

This chain joins TRBV11-2 and TRBJ1-6, with D hard to call. This CDR3 has 19 amino acids. V was cut by 1 base and J by 0 bases, with 16 bases left in between. Germline CDR1 SGHAT, CDR2 FQNNGV. In nucleotides, the CDR3 is TGTGCCAGCAGCTTAGGTGACGGCCTCGGGAGCTCCTATAATTCACCCCTCCACTTT. This translates into CASSLGDGLGSSYNSPLHF.

This clone was picked up one time. The chain combines TRBV28 with TRBJ1-1, with D maybe TRBD1 (5 bases). The germline CDR1 and CDR2 sequences are MDHEN and SYDVKM. Deletions cut 8 bases from V and 4 bases from J, with 17 bases between. This CDR3 region has 14 residues. CDR3 loop: CASRAGGMATEAFF. CDR3 coding DNA: TGTGCCAGCCGGGCGGGGGGGATGGCCACTGAAGCTTTCTTT. The entire variable domain, with the rest obtained from reference TRBV28 and TRBJ1-1, is as follows: DVKVTQSSRYLVKRTGEKVFLECVQDMDHENMFWYRQDPGLGLRLIYFSYDVKMKEKGDIPEGYSVSREKKERFSLILESASTNQTSMYLCASRAGGMATEAFFGQGTRLTVV.

CDR3 bases: TGTGCCAGCACCCCCGGAGGGCTCACAGATACGCAGTATTTT. Its protein product is CASTPGGLTDTQYF. The J gene is TRBJ2-3, the V gene TRBV5-4, with a possible D match to TRBD2 (6 bases). V dropped 6 bases and J dropped 2 bases, with 13 bases sitting between them. The CDR3 runs to 14 residues. Germline assignment: CDR1 SGHNT and CDR2 YYREEE (reference sequence).

J is TRBJ1-1 and V is TRBV2; TRBD1 agrees at 7 bases. Trimming cost V 6 bases and J 3 bases; bases outside gene matches: 10. This CDR3 comprises 15 residues. The V gene's germline CDR1 is SNHLY and CDR2 FYNNEI. For the CDR3, the DNA is TGTGCCAGCAGCCCACAGGGGCTACCCCACACTGAAGCTTTCTTT. Its translation: CASSPQGLPHTEAFF.

The chain recombines TRBV18 with TRBJ2-7; TRBD2 is a possible D gene (6 bases). CDR3 length: 13 residues. CDR1 is KGHSH and CDR2 is LQKENI in the germline V gene. Deletions cut 3 bases from V and 6 bases from J, with 12 bases between. The CDR3 bases are TGTGCCAGCTCACCTTCAGCCGGGGGCGAGCAGTACTTC. Its translation is CASSPSAGGEQYF. Drawing the rest from reference TRBV18 and TRBJ2-7, the complete variable domain is NAGVMQNPRHLVRRRGQEARLRCSPMKGHSHVYWYRQLPEEGLKFMVYLQKENIIDESGMPKERFSAEFPKEGPSILRIQQVVRGDSAAYFCASSPSAGGEQYFGPGTRLTVT.

The V gene is TRBV7-9, the J gene TRBJ2-7, with D perhaps matching TRBD1 (7 bases). V shed 0 bases and J shed 5 bases, with 20 bases lying between them. The CDR3 covers 17 residues. Germline V gives CDR1 SEHNR, CDR2 FQNEAQ (reference sequence). The CDR3 nucleotides are TGTGCCAGCAGCTTAGCTATCGGTGGGGGGACAGACAACGAGCAGTACTTC. Its translation: CASSLAIGGGTDNEQYF.

J is TRBJ2-7 and V is TRBV19, with 9 bases matching TRBD1. Germline V gives CDR1 LNHDA, CDR2 SQIVND (reference sequence). The CDR3 extends over 14 amino acids. J lost 3 bases, V lost 5 bases, and 5 bases had no gene match. Here the CDR3 DNA reads TGTGCCAGTAGTCCCGGGACAGGGAGCTACGAGCAGTACTTC. Its protein is CASSPGTGSYEQYF.

This chain links TRBV5-4 with TRBJ1-1; a possible D gene is TRBD1 (6 bases). The germline gives CDR1 SGHNT, CDR2 YYREEE (reference sequence). Trimming took off 1 base at V and 5 bases at J, with 12 bases between the two ends. The CDR3 is made up of 14 amino acids. This chain's CDR3 is CASSLSGGWTEAFF. As DNA, the CDR3 is TGTGCCAGCAGCTTGTCGGGGGGCTGGACTGAAGCTTTCTTT.

The chain joins TRBV3-1 (or the pseudogene TRBV3-2) to TRBJ1-2, with 7 bases lining up with TRBD1. CDR1 is LGHDT, CDR2 YNNKEL, per germline (reference sequence). The CDR3 loop spans 11 amino acids. The junction had 4 bases not matched to a gene; V was cut back by 8 bases and J by 7 bases. Written as DNA, the CDR3 is TGTGCCAGCCGACAGGGTGCTGGCTACACCTTC. Translation: CASRQGAGYTF.

The V and J genes are TRBV5-4 and TRBJ2-3, with 9 bases matching TRBD2. There are 15 residues in the CDR3. Unmatched junction bases numbered 0, after V lost 0 bases and J lost 1 base. Germline lookup yields CDR1 SGHNT and CDR2 YYREEE (reference sequence). The CDR3 protein is CASSLERGGTDTQYF. The DNA of the CDR3 is TGTGCCAGCAGCTTGGAGCGGGGGGGCACAGATACGCAGTATTTT.

The chain joins TRBV29-1 to TRBJ1-2, with 7 bases matching TRBD1. Germline assignment: CDR1 SQVTM and CDR2 ANQGSEA. The CDR3 loop spans 16 amino acids. With 0 bases clipped from V and 3 bases from J, the junction kept 10 bases outside the gene matches. CDR3 coding DNA: TGCAGCGTTGAAGAACAGGAGACAGGGTTTGACTATGGCTACACCTTC. Translated, it gives CSVEEQETGFDYGYTF.